A single sample gave rise to the 8 T cell receptor beta chains below, sequenced in a study of response to subunit inactivated influenza vaccine. TCRdb re-called the RT-PCR reads with MiXCR, one entry per CDR3 protein. The sample has more than 450,000 distinct CDR3 sequences; around 10% are singletons. The same sample was also studied in work on T cells expressing NK-cell markers. That paper adds: Synthesis of TCR beta cDNA relied on 5'RACE template switching carrying UMIs.

The specimen was PBMCs from blood, collected on the day of vaccination. These receptors originate from a man aged 50 to 59 who received an inactivated influenza vaccine.

Ten or more counts support this clonotype. The V call is TRBV6-2 or TRBV6-3, the J call TRBJ2-7; TRBD1 or TRBD2 may be the D gene (5 bases each). The CDR3 sequence is 13 residues long. V shed 4 bases and J shed 2 bases, with 9 bases lying between them. Germline V gene lookup returns CDR1 MNHEY and CDR2 SVGEGT. This CDR3 is CASSSRGTYEQYF. In DNA, the CDR3 is TGTGCCAGCAGTTCGAGGGGAACCTACGAGCAGTACTTC.

Written as DNA, the CDR3 is TGTGCCAGCAGTTGGCTAGCGGCATACAATGAGCAGTTCTTC. As protein: CASSWLAAYNEQFF. The chain employs TRBV6-2 or TRBV6-3 and TRBJ2-1; 7 bases align to TRBD2. Trimming removed 4 bases from V and 4 bases from J; junction bases left unmatched: 4. The length of the CDR3 is 14 residues. The germline V gene has CDR1 MNHEY and CDR2 SVGEGT.

The CDR3 DNA reads TGTGCCAGCCGATCTGGGACTAGCTACGAGCAGTACTTC. Residues: CASRSGTSYEQYF. The chain joins TRBV6-1 to TRBJ2-7; 8 nucleotides line up with TRBD2. V was clipped by 8 bases and J by 3 bases; unmatched bases: 6. Germline V gene lookup returns CDR1 MNHNS and CDR2 SASEGT. The length of the CDR3 is 13 residues.

In this sample, this clonotype turned up a few times. The chain couples TRBV5-1 to TRBJ1-1; D is unresolved. Germline assignment: CDR1 SGHRS and CDR2 YFSETQ. The CDR3 loop spans 15 amino acids. V was trimmed by 0 bases and J by 4 bases, leaving 13 bases between them. CDR3 sequence (DNA): TGCGCCAGCAGCTTGGACCAGGCCCTAGGCACTGAAGCTTTCTTT. Translated, it gives CASSLDQALGTEAFF.

This clonotype was recorded many times. The chain has TRBV11-2 and TRBJ2-3; TRBD1 or TRBD2 may be the D gene (5 bases each). Trimming cost V 5 bases and J 2 bases, with 26 bases left between them. The CDR3 is 19 amino acids. In germline, CDR1 is SGHAT, CDR2 FQNNGV. The CDR3 bases are TGTGCCAGCAGCGCCGGGACGGCCCCCGGGACCTTATTCACAGATACGCAGTATTTT. This sequence encodes CASSAGTAPGTLFTDTQYF.

The V call is TRBV29-1, the J call TRBJ2-1; D may be TRBD1 or TRBD2 (5 bases each). The CDR3 runs to 15 residues. V dropped 7 bases and J dropped 3 bases, with 19 bases sitting between them. The V gene's germline CDR1 is SQVTM and CDR2 ANQGSEA. The CDR3 sequence: CSGLSGPGSYNEQFF. The CDR3 DNA reads TGCAGCGGATTATCGGGGCCGGGAAGCTACAATGAGCAGTTCTTC.

The chain couples TRBV20-1 to TRBJ1-4; possible D gene TRBD1, 5 bases. Trimming cost V 0 bases and J 8 bases, with 13 bases left between them. The CDR3 runs 14 residues. CDR1 and CDR2 (germline): DFQATT, SNEGSKA (reference sequence). CDR3 amino acids: CSAREGFGTEKLFF. CDR3 sequence (DNA): TGCAGTGCTAGAGAGGGGTTTGGGACGGAAAAACTGTTTTTT.

The chain has TRBV4-1 and TRBJ2-1, with 7 bases aligning to TRBD2. This CDR3 region has 15 residues. The germline CDR1 and CDR2 sequences are MGHRA and YSYEKL. With 4 bases clipped from V and 3 bases from J, the junction kept 6 bases outside the gene matches. This chain's CDR3 is CASSRGGSNYNEQFF. In DNA, the CDR3 is TGCGCCAGCAGCCGCGGGGGTTCCAACTACAATGAGCAGTTCTTC.